This T cell receptor (beta chain) was retrieved from a study of shared clonotypes between healthy human individuals. Whole-study results and caveats: Genetic and exposure-history diversity was limited by the few donors.

CD8 cells regarded as naive lacked CD45RO, were positively chosen for CCR7, and omitted terminally differentiated effector memory CD45RA+ cells. An assay was performed, and its level was deep. Sequenced by immunoSEQ multiplex PCR; TCRdb stores in-frame clones only, minus some. The repertoire includes about 2,100,000 clones, just over 90% of them detected once, and 1.5% to 2% sits in the top ten. This CDR3 contains 14 residues. CDR1 and CDR2 (germline): MDHEN, SYDVKM. Between the trimmed V and J ends, which lost 2 bases and 4 bases, there was a span of 12 bases. On this clone: Its antigen is as yet unknown.

The receptor comes from a man younger than 35 in good health. Some clones in this sample may be carry-over from other donors' samples. Sequencing input: naive CD8+ T cells from PBMCs. The chain carries TRBV28 and TRBJ2-7, with D hard to call. The CDR3 protein is CASSLAQFAYEQYF. The CDR3, as DNA: TGTGCCAGCAGTTTAGCCCAGTTTGCTTACGAGCAGTACTTC.